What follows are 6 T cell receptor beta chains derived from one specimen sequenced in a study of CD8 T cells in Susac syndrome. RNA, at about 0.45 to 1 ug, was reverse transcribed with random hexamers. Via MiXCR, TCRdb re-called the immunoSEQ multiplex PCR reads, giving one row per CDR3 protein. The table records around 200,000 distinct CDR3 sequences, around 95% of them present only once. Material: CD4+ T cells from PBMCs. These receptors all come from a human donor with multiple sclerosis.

The CDR3 protein is CATDRGGYTEAFF. The CDR3 DNA is TGTGCCACCGACAGGGGCGGGTACACTGAAGCTTTCTTT. The V call is TRBV15, the J call TRBJ1-1; 8 bases fit TRBD1. CDR3 size: 13 residues. Germline lookup yields CDR1 LNHNV and CDR2 YYDKDF (reference sequence). The ends lost 8 bases at V and 3 bases at J; junction bases unmatched: 5.

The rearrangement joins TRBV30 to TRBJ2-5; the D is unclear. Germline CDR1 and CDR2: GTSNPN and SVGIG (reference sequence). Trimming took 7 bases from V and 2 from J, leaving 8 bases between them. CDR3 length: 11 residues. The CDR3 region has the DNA TGTGCCTTCCGATATCAAGAGACCCAGTACTTC. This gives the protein CAFRYQETQYF. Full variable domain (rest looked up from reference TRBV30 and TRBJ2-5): SQTIHQWPATLVQPVGSPLSLECTVEGTSNPNLYWYRQAAGRGLQLLFYSVGIGQISSEVPQNLSASRPQDRQFILSSKKLLLSDSGFYLCAFRYQETQYFGPGTRLLVL.

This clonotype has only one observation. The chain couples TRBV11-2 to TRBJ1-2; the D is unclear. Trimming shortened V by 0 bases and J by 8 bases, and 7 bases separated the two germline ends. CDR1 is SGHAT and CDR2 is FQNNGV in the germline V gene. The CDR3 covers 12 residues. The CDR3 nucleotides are TGTGCCAGCAGCTTAGATCGAGAAGGCTACACCTTC. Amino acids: CASSLDREGYTF. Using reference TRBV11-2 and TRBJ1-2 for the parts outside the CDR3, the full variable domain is EAGVAQSPRYKIIEKRQSVAFWCNPISGHATLYWYQQILGQGPKLLIQFQNNGVVDDSQLPKDRFSAERLKGVDSTLKIQPAKLEDSAVYLCASSLDREGYTFGSGTRLTVV.

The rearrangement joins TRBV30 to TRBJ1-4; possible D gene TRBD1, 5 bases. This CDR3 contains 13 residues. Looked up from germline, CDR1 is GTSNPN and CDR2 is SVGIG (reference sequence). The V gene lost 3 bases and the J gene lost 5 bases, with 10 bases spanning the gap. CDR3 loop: CAWRRGENEKLFF. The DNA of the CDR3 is TGTGCCTGGAGGCGGGGGGAAAATGAAAAACTGTTTTTT.

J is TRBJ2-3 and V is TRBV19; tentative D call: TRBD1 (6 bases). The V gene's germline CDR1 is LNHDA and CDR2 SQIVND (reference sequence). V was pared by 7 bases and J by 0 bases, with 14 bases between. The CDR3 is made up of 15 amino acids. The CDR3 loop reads CASTNPGASTDTQYF. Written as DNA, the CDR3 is TGTGCCAGTACCAACCCAGGGGCTAGCACAGATACGCAGTATTTT.

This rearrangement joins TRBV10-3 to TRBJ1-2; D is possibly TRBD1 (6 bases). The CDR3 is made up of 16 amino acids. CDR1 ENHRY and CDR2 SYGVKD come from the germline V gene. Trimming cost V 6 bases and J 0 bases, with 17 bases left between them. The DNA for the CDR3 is TGTGCCATCAGAAAGCCCGGGACACTTGCTAACTATGGCTACACCTTC. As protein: CAIRKPGTLANYGYTF.